The clone carrying this T cell receptor (beta chain) has a handful of counts. Expressed TCRB transcripts were sequenced after all isolated RNA was converted to cDNA. Clones were read by immunoSEQ multiplex PCR, and TCRdb kept only the in-frame ones, dropping some. The sample includes 250,000 or so clones, 27% seen only once; the top ten take 3.5% to 4.5%. This entry belongs to a study of beta chain features in type 1 diabetes. V was clipped by 6 bases and J by 7 bases; unmatched bases: 8. The germline gives CDR1 LNHDA, CDR2 SQIVND (reference sequence). This CDR3 comprises 14 residues. This chain joins TRBV19 and TRBJ2-2; 7 nucleotides align to TRBD1. This TCR derives from a man younger than 40 in good health. Sequences were obtained from central memory CD4+ T cells from blood. CDR3 residues: CASRADRVSGELFF. DNA of the CDR3: TGTGCCAGTAGGGCCGACAGGGTCAGCGGGGAGCTGTTTTTT.